Presented here are 14 T cell receptor beta chains from one specimen sequenced in a study of vaccination effects on CD4 cells after COVID-19. Antigens for these TCRs are unknown. Ahead of sequencing, the ViraFEST assay grew antigen-specific CD4+ T cells using viral peptide pools. Isolating CD4+ T cells followed 9 to 11 days of culture. Absence of prior SARS-CoV-2 infection characterized the vaccine recipients, who showed negative nucleocapsid antibodies. The data were produced by immunoSEQ multiplex PCR, yet TCRdb's version contains in-frame clones alone and is incomplete. Among about 43,000 clones listed, around 77% were seen once. The sequenced sample was CD4+ T cells from PBMCs cultured with SARS-CoV-2 spike peptides, obtained before COVID-19 vaccination. The receptors were gathered from a human donor who received a COVID-19 vaccine.

This clone has only one observation. The chain joins TRBV6-4 to TRBJ2-7; no reliable D call. The CDR3 extends over 12 amino acids. Trimming pared 6 bases from V and 3 bases from J, leaving 9 bases between. Germline V gene lookup returns CDR1 MRHNA and CDR2 SNTAGT. The CDR3: CASRGNSYEQYV. The CDR3 DNA follows: TGTGCCAGCAGGGGGAACAGCTACGAGCAGTACGTC.

Only a few counts were recorded for this clone. This sequence joins TRBV30 and TRBJ2-4; D is possibly TRBD1 or TRBD2 (5 bases each). V was cut by 0 bases and J by 9 bases, with 12 bases left in between. Germline-derived CDR1 and CDR2 are GTSNPN and SVGIG (reference sequence). The CDR3 extends over 13 amino acids. CDR3 bases: TGTGCCTGGAGTGTGGGTCAGGGAGCCATTCAGTACTTC. This translates into CAWSVGQGAIQYF.

The chain links TRBV3-1 (or the pseudogene TRBV3-2) to TRBJ2-3; possibly TRBD1 for D (5 bases). Germline V lookup: CDR1 LGHDT, CDR2 YNNKEL (reference sequence). The CDR3 extends over 12 amino acids. The V gene lost 3 bases and the J gene lost 4 bases, with 5 bases spanning the gap. The CDR3 DNA reads TGTGCCAGCAGCCAGACAGCAGATACGCAGTATTTT. Translation gives CASSQTADTQYF.

This chain links TRBV5-1 with TRBJ2-2; D may be TRBD2 (7 bases). Trimming took 2 bases from V and 0 from J, leaving 14 bases between them. CDR1 is SGHRS and CDR2 is YFSETQ in the germline V gene. CDR3 length: 17 residues. The CDR3 region has the DNA TGCGCCAGCAGCTTCGGCGGGGGCGACGCGAACACCGGGGAGCTGTTTTTT. This gives the protein CASSFGGGDANTGELFF.

CDR3 sequence: CASSENRGNTEAFF. Written as DNA, the CDR3 is TGTGCCAGCAGTGAAAACAGGGGGAACACTGAAGCTTTCTTT. This sequence joins TRBV6-1 and TRBJ1-1, with 7 nucleotides matching TRBD1. Germline V gene lookup returns CDR1 MNHNS and CDR2 SASEGT. The CDR3 sequence is 14 residues long. J lost 1 base, V lost 2 bases, and 1 base had no gene match.

This chain links TRBV4-1 with TRBJ1-2; D is perhaps TRBD1 (6 bases). Trimming stripped 2 bases from V and 4 bases from J, with 11 bases between. Germline V gene lookup returns CDR1 MGHRA and CDR2 YSYEKL. The CDR3 totals 14 residues. CDR3: CASSQLPTGYGYTF. CDR3 bases: TGCGCCAGCAGCCAACTCCCGACAGGCTATGGCTACACCTTC.

V usage is TRBV11-2 and J usage is TRBJ1-1; no clear D gene. The CDR3 is 14 amino acids. CDR1 is SGHAT, CDR2 FQNNGV, per germline. V dropped 1 base and J dropped 5 bases, with 11 bases sitting between them. The CDR3 is CASSLVADGTEAFF. The CDR3 DNA is TGTGCCAGCAGCTTAGTTGCAGATGGGACTGAAGCTTTCTTT.

The V gene is TRBV6-2 or TRBV6-3, the J gene TRBJ2-7; D remains unclear. The CDR3 length is 13 residues. Germline V gene sequence: CDR1 MNHEY, CDR2 SVGEGT. V lost 5 bases to trimming and J lost 3 bases, with 11 bases between them. The CDR3 region has the DNA TGTGCCAGCAGTCCAAGACGGGTCTACGAGCAGTACGTC. It encodes CASSPRRVYEQYV.

This sequence joins TRBV11-2 and TRBJ2-5; possible D gene TRBD1, 5 bases. V was cut by 5 bases and J by 5 bases, with 21 bases left in between. Germline V gene sequence: CDR1 SGHAT, CDR2 FQNNGV. The CDR3 is 16 residues long. CDR3 coding DNA: TGTGCCAGCAGCCCGACCCCAGGGTCCCGGGTGGAGACCCAGTACTTC. It specifies CASSPTPGSRVETQYF.

The V call is TRBV3-1 (or the pseudogene TRBV3-2), the J call TRBJ1-3; the D is unclear. Germline V gene data show CDR1 as LGHDT and CDR2 as YNNKEL (reference sequence). The CDR3 is made up of 13 amino acids. The V end was cut by 0 bases, the J end by 4 bases, with 4 bases between. As DNA, the CDR3 is TGTGCCAGCAGCCAAGATCAAGGAAACACCATATATTTT. This encodes CASSQDQGNTIYF.

V usage is TRBV21-1 and J usage is TRBJ2-5; the DNA was not compared with TRBD2, the D call given in the table. TRBV21-1 corresponds to a pseudogene. This CDR3 has 15 amino acids. The CDR3: CASSKFTGGWGTQYF. CDR3 coding DNA: TGTGCCAGCAGCAAATTCACGGGGGGTTGGGGGACCCAGTACTTC.

The chain carries TRBV2 and TRBJ2-3; D is perhaps TRBD1 (6 bases). This CDR3 has 13 amino acids. V lost 8 bases and J lost 2, with 11 bases in between. Germline CDR1 and CDR2: SNHLY and FYNNEI. The CDR3 DNA follows: TGTGCCAGCGGGCGACAGGTCACAGATACGCAGTATTTT. This translates into CASGRQVTDTQYF. The whole variable domain, remainder taken from reference TRBV2 and TRBJ2-3, is EPEVTQTPSHQVTQMGQEVILRCVPISNHLYFYWYRQILGQKVEFLVSFYNNEISEKSEIFDDQFSVERPDGSNFTLKIRSTKLEDSAMYFCASGRQVTDTQYFGPGTRLTVL.

This clone was observed a single time. The chain employs TRBV6-5 and TRBJ2-5; D may be TRBD1 (6 bases). V lost 6 bases and J 2 bases, leaving 10 bases between the germline ends. The CDR3 totals 13 residues. Germline CDR1 and CDR2: MNHEY and SVGAGI. CDR3 protein: CASRRDTQETQYF. DNA for the CDR3: TGTGCCAGCAGGAGGGACACGCAAGAGACCCAGTACTTC.

This chain joins TRBV4-1 and TRBJ2-1; no firm D call. This CDR3 contains 15 residues. V was cut by 1 base and J by 5 bases, with 12 bases left in between. The germline gives CDR1 MGHRA, CDR2 YSYEKL. CDR3 residues: CASSQAGRKNNEQFF. The CDR3 region has the DNA TGCGCCAGCAGCCAAGCCGGCCGGAAAAACAATGAGCAGTTCTTC.